This T cell receptor (beta chain) was obtained from a study of T cell changes during pregnancy in multiple sclerosis. Repertoires were generated with immunoSEQ multiplex PCR, while TCRdb's copy carries only in-frame clones and drops some. This table holds roughly 34,000 clones, approximately 90% found once. This TCR was recovered from a female donor in good health, enrolled as a control in a pregnancy study. This specimen consisted of peripheral blood, obtained in the second trimester of pregnancy.

The CDR3 nucleotides read TGTGCCAGCAGTGACTCGAAACTAGCTATCGGGGATCAAGAGACCCAGTACTTC. It yields the protein CASSDSKLAIGDQETQYF. The V call is TRBV6-4, the J call TRBJ2-5, with D perhaps TRBD2 (6 bases). The CDR3 covers 18 residues. V gave up 0 bases and J gave up 2 bases, with 19 bases separating them. The V gene's germline CDR1 is MRHNA and CDR2 SNTAGT.